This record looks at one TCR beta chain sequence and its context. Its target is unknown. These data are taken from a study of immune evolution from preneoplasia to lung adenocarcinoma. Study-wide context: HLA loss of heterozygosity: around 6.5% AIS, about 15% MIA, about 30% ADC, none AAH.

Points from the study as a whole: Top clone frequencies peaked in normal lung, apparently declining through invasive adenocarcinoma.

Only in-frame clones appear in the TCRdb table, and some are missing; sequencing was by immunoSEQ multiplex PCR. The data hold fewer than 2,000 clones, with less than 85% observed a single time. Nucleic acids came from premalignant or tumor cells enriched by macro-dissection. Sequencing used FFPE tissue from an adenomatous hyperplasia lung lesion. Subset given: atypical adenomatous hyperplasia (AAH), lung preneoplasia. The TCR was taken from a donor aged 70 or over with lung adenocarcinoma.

The CDR3 here is CASRSGSANYGYTF. The DNA of the CDR3 is TGTGCCAGCAGGAGCGGAAGTGCTAACTATGGCTACACCTTC. This rearrangement joins TRBV6-1 to TRBJ1-2; D gene unclear. V was clipped by 6 bases and J by 0 bases, with 11 bases between them. The germline V gene has CDR1 MNHNS and CDR2 SASEGT. The CDR3 extends over 14 amino acids.